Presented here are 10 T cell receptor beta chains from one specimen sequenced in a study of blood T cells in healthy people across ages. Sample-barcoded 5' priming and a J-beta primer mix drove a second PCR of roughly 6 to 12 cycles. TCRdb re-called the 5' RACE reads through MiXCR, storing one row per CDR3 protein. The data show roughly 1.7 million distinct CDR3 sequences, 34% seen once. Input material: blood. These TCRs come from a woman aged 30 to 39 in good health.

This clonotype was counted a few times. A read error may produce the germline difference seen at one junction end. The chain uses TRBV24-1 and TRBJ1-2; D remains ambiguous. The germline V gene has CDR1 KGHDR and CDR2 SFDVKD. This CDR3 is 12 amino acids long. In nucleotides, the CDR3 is TGTGCCGCCAGTTCACATAACTATGGCTACACCTTC. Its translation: CAASSHNYGYTF.

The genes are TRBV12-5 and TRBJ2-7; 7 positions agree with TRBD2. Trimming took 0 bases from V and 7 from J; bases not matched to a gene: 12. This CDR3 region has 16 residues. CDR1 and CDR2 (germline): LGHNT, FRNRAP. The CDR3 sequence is CASGLVLGGEGNEQYF. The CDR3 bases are TGTGCTAGTGGTTTGGTACTGGGCGGGGAGGGAAATGAGCAGTACTTC.

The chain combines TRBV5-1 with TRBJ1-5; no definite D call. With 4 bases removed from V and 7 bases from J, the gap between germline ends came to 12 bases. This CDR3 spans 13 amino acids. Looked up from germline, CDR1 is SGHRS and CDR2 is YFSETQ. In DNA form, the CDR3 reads TGCGCCAGCAGCATGGGCCCGTCCCAGCCCCAGCATTTT. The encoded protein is CASSMGPSQPQHF.

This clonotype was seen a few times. The DNA of the CDR3 is TGCGCCAGCAGCCTAGGGGAACCAGCGAGATACGAGCAGTACTTC. It yields the protein CASSLGEPARYEQYF. The gene calls are TRBV5-1 and TRBJ2-7; weak D call: TRBD1 (5 bases). Germline CDR1 and CDR2: SGHRS and YFSETQ. V lost 4 bases, J lost 4 bases, and 18 bases lay in between. The CDR3 sequence is 15 residues long.

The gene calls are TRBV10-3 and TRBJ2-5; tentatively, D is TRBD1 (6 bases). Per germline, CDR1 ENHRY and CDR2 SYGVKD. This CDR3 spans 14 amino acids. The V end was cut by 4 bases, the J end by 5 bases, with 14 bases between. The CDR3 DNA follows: TGTGCCATCAGTGGAACAGGGATGGGGGAGACCCAGTACTTC. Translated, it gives CAISGTGMGETQYF.

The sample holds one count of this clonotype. The CDR3 reads CASSQGSRGGGNQPQHF. The CDR3 bases are TGTGCCAGCAGCCAAGGCTCCAGGGGAGGAGGCAATCAGCCCCAGCATTTT. The chain has TRBV7-8 and TRBJ1-5, with D possibly being TRBD1 (6 bases). CDR3 length: 17 residues. The V gene's germline CDR1 is SGHVS and CDR2 FQNEAQ. V shed 5 bases and J shed 2 bases, with 19 bases lying between them.

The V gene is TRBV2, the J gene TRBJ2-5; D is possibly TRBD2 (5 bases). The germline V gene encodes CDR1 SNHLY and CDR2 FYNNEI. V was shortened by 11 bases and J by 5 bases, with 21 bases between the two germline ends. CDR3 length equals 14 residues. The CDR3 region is CAGNYLGVGETQYF. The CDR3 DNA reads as TGTGCCGGCAATTATTTGGGAGTAGGGGAGACCCAGTACTTC.

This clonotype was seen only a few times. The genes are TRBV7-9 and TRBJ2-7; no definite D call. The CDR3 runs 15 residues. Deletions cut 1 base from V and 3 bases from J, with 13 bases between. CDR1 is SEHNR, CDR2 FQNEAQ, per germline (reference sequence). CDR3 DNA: TGTGCCAGCAGCTTAGTATCGGGCGGCTACTACGAGCAGTACTTC. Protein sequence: CASSLVSGGYYEQYF.

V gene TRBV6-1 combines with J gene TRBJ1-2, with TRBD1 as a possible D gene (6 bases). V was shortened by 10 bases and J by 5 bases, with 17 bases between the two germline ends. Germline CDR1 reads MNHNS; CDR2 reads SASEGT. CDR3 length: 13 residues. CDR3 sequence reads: CATDTGQGYGYTF. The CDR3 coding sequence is TGTGCCACTGATACGGGACAAGGTTATGGCTACACCTTC.

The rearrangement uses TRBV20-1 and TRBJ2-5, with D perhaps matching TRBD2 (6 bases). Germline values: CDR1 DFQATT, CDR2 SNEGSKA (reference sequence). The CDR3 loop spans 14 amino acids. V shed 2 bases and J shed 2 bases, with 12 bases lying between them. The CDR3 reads CSARIAESQETQYF. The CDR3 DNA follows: TGCAGTGCTAGAATAGCGGAGTCGCAAGAGACCCAGTACTTC.